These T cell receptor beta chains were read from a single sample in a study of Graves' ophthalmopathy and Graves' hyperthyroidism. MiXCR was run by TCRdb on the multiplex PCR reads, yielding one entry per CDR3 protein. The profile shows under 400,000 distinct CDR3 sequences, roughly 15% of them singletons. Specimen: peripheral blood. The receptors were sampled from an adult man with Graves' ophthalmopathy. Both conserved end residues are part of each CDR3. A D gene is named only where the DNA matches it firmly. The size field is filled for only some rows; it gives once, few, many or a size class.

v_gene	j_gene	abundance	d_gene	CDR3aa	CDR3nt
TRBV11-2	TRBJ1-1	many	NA	CASSPMPRMNTEAFF	TGTGCCAGCAGCCCGATGCCCAGAATGAACACTGAAGCTTTCTTT
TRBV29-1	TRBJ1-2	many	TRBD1	CSVAQTGDYGYTF	TGCAGCGTGGCCCAAACAGGGGACTATGGCTACACCTTC
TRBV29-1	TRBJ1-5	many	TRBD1	CSVGDQTGGHNQPQHF	TGCAGCGTTGGGGACCAGACAGGGGGGCACAATCAGCCCCAGCATTTT
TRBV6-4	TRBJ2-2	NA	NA	CASSAPGEPGELFF	TGTGCCAGCAGTGCTCCAGGGGAGCCCGGGGAGCTGTTTTTT
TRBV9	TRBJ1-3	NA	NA	CASSTHPAGSSGNTIYF	TGTGCCAGCAGCACCCACCCGGCGGGGAGCTCTGGAAACACCATATATTTT
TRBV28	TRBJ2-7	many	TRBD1	CASISEWDRGLYEQYF	TGTGCCAGCATCTCAGAGTGGGACAGGGGACTCTACGAGCAGTACTTC
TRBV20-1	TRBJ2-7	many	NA	CSASAPTDLATAYEQYF	TGCAGTGCTAGTGCCCCCACGGACCTAGCGACCGCCTACGAGCAGTACTTC
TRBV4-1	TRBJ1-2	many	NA	CASSQDGRNNGYTF	TGCGCCAGCAGCCAAGATGGCAGAAACAATGGCTACACCTTC
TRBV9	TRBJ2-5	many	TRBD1	CASSASGTGISETQYF	TGTGCCAGCAGCGCGTCCGGGACAGGGATATCGGAGACCCAGTACTTC
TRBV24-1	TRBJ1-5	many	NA	CATSDLQGDNQPQHF	TGTGCCACCAGTGATTTGCAAGGGGACAATCAGCCCCAGCATTTT
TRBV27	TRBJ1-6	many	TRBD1	CASSLSTGVGSPLHF	TGTGCCAGCAGTTTGTCCACAGGGGTGGGATCACCCCTCCACTTT
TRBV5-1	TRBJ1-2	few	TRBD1	CASSPGQGRELSF	TGCGCCAGCAGCCCGGGACAGGGTCGGGAGCTCTCCTTC
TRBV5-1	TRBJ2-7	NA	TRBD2	CASRKTSGSYEQYF	TGCGCCAGCAGGAAGACTAGCGGCTCCTACGAGCAGTACTTC
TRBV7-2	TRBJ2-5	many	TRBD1	CASSLGTGYQETQYF	TGTGCCAGCAGCTTAGGGACAGGGTACCAAGAGACCCAGTACTTC
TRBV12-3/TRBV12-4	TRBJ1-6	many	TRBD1	CASSLREQGLNSPLHF	TGTGCCAGCAGTCTTCGAGAACAGGGGTTGAATTCACCCCTCCACTTT
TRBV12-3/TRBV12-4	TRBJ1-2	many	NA	CASSFGRSYGYTF	TGTGCCAGCAGTTTCGGCAGGAGCTATGGCTACACCTTC
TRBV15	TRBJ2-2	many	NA	CATSRSTDNTGELFF	TGTGCCACCAGCAGAAGCACGGATAACACCGGGGAGCTGTTTTTT
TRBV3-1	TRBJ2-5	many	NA	CASSQGTATETQYF	TGTGCCAGCAGCCAAGGGACCGCCACCGAGACCCAGTACTTC
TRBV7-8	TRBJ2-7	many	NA	CASSFDSTYEQYF	TGTGCCAGCAGCTTCGACAGTACCTACGAGCAGTACTTC
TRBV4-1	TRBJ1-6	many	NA	CASSQDTSGGLDSPLHF	TGCGCCAGCAGCCAAGACACCAGTGGGGGTCTTGATTCACCCCTCCACTTT
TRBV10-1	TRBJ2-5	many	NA	CALGLAETQYF	TGCGCCCTCGGGCTAGCGGAGACCCAGTACTTC
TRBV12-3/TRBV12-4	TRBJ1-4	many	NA	CASSLGGVEKLFF	TGTGCCAGCAGTTTAGGGGGGGTCGAAAAACTGTTTTTT
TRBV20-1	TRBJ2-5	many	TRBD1	CSAKTGGAETQYF	TGCAGTGCTAAGACAGGGGGCGCCGAGACCCAGTACTTC
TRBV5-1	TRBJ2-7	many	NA	CASSLMVAGHGLYEQYF	TGCGCCAGCAGCTTGATGGTCGCGGGACACGGACTCTACGAGCAGTACTTC
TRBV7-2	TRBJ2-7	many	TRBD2	CASSTSGRSSYEQYF	TGTGCCAGCAGCACTAGCGGGAGGAGCTCCTACGAGCAGTACTTC
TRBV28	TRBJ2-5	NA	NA	CASTPGLAWETQYF	TGTGCCAGCACCCCCGGCCTAGCTTGGGAGACCCAGTACTTC
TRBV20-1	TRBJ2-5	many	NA	CSASLLQETQYF	TGCAGTGCTAGTCTCCTCCAAGAGACCCAGTACTTC
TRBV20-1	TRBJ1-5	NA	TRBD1	CSATDRDYQPQHF	TGCAGTGCAACGGACAGGGACTATCAGCCCCAGCATTTT
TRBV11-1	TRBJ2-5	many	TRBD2	CASSPPGVGLAGVFRETQYF	TGTGCCAGCAGTCCTCCTGGTGTCGGACTAGCGGGAGTTTTTCGGGAGACCCAGTACTTC
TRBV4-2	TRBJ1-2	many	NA	CASSQDLRGNNYGYTF	TGTGCCAGCAGCCAAGATCTCAGGGGAAACAACTATGGCTACACCTTC
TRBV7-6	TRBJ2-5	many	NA	CASSRPSAEETQYF	TGTGCCAGCAGCCGACCGTCCGCTGAGGAGACCCAGTACTTC
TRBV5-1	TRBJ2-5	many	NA	CASSLEQNQETQYF	TGCGCCAGCAGCTTGGAACAGAACCAAGAGACCCAGTACTTC
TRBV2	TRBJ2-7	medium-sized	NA	CASSEWPYEQYF	TGTGCCAGCAGTGAGTGGCCCTACGAGCAGTACTTC
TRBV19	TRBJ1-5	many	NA	CASSTPGNRDSNQPQHF	TGTGCCAGTAGTACGCCAGGTAACCGAGATAGCAATCAGCCCCAGCATTTT
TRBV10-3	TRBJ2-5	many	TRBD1	CAISAGTGGQETQYF	TGTGCCATCAGTGCCGGGACAGGGGGCCAAGAGACCCAGTACTTC
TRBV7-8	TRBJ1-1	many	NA	CASSPRGTMNTEAFF	TGTGCCAGCAGCCCAAGGGGGACGATGAACACTGAAGCTTTCTTT
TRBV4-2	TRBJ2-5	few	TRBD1	CASSQERRQGVETQYF	TGTGCCAGCAGCCAAGAGAGGCGACAGGGGGTAGAGACCCAGTACTTC
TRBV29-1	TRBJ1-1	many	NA	CSVTYPPGNTEAFF	TGCAGCGTTACCTACCCTCCGGGGAACACTGAAGCTTTCTTT
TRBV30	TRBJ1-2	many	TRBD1	CAWSVRRRGLDGYTF	TGTGCCTGGAGTGTACGACGGAGGGGGCTGGATGGCTACACCTTC
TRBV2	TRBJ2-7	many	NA	CASSVEGGPSYEQYF	TGTGCCAGCAGTGTTGAGGGAGGACCCTCCTACGAGCAGTACTTC
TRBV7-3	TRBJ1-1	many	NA	CASSTLGGAEAFF	TGTGCCAGCAGCACCCTAGGAGGCGCTGAAGCTTTCTTT